This TCR beta chain was recovered during a study of blood T cell repertoires in COVID-19. Overall study: The study drew acute and convalescent COVID-19 samples from the United States, Italy and Spain. Sample material is recorded as cDNA or gDNA derived from T cells, B-cell-depleted T cells, or PBMCs.

The count of this clone is one. The CDR3 runs to 12 residues. Germline V CDR1 and CDR2: LGHDT, YNNKEL (reference sequence). Unmatched junction bases numbered 7, after V lost 5 bases and J lost 12 bases. In the study's own analysis: Amplifying reference gene primers gave estimates of nucleated cell counts. Profiling relied on immunoSEQ multiplex PCR, and the TCRdb table lists in-frame clones only, not all of them. The V and J calls and clone size are taken from that table; D and trimming were inferred from the DNA. The table has some 150,000 clones, around 83% seen once. J is TRBJ2-1 and V is TRBV3-1 (or the pseudogene TRBV3-2); 7 bases fit TRBD2. The source of this sequence is a woman aged 80 or older with acute or convalescent COVID-19. The sequenced sample consisted of peripheral blood. CDR3 bases: TGTGCCAGCAGCTCTAAAGTAGCGGGGCAGTTCTTC. It specifies CASSSKVAGQFF.